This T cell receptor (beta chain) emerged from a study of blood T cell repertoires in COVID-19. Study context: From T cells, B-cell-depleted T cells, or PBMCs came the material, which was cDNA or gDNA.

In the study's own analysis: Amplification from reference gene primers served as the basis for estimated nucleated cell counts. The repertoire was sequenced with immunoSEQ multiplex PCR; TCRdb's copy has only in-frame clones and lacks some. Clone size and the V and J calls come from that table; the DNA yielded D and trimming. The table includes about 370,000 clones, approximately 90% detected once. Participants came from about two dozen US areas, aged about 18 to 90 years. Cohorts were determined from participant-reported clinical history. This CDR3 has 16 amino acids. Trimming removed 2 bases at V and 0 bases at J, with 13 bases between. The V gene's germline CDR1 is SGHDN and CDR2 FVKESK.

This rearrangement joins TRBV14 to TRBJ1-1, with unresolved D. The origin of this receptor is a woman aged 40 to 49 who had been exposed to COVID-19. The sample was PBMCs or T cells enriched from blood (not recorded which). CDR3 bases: TGTGCCAGCAGCCAACTGGAGGTGTTACTGAACACTGAAGCTTTCTTT. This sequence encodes CASSQLEVLLNTEAFF.